There are a few counts of the clone carrying this T cell receptor beta chain. The data were taken from a study of T cell repertoires in cytomegalovirus infection. Study-wide background: Both CMV infection and a matching HLA type were indicated by public TCR beta signatures.

The germline CDR1 and CDR2 sequences are SNHLY and FYNNEI. The V gene lost 4 bases and the J gene lost 2 bases, with 15 bases spanning the gap. The CDR3 spans 15 residues. A single record per CDR3 protein comes from TCRdb applying MiXCR to the reads. The data hold roughly 760,000 distinct CDR3 sequences, with 35% to 45% observed a single time. This sequence was found in a human donor in good health (CMV status not recorded). Some clones in this sample may be carry-over from other donors' samples. Specimen: PBMCs. The chain links TRBV2 to TRBJ2-7, with D possibly matching TRBD1 (6 bases). The DNA for the CDR3 is TGTGCCAGCAGTGGGGGGCTAGGACCCGCCTACGAGCAGTACTTC. This codes for CASSGGLGPAYEQYF.